Below are 6 T cell receptor beta chains sequenced from a single sample in a study of OX40 agonist ivuxolimab in advanced cancers. Assay: immunoSEQ multiplex PCR; the TCRdb copy retains only in-frame clones and omits some. The sample contains under 20,000 clones, roughly 85% of which appear only once. This specimen consisted of CD4+ or CD8+ T cells sorted from blood, obtained in a trial of the OX40 agonist ivuxolimab. The source of these receptors is an adult with an advanced solid tumor such as melanoma, head and neck, liver or kidney cancer.

This clone appeared once. This chain links TRBV9 with TRBJ2-3; TRBD2 agrees at 7 bases. Germline CDR1 and CDR2: SGDLS and YYNGEE. This CDR3 comprises 17 residues. The J segment lost 2 bases and the V segment lost 0 bases, leaving 9 bases of the junction unmatched. CDR3 nucleotides: TGTGCCAGCAGCGTAGAGGGAGGGCTGGGGGTCACAGATACGCAGTATTTT. Encoded protein: CASSVEGGLGVTDTQYF.

This chain links TRBV5-6 with TRBJ1-3; no firm D call. Trimming shortened V by 4 bases and J by 0 bases, and 8 bases separated the two germline ends. The CDR3 has 14 residues. The germline V gene encodes CDR1 SGHDT and CDR2 YYEEEE. The CDR3 loop reads CASSLGPSGNTIYF. DNA of the CDR3: TGTGCCAGCAGCCTCGGGCCCTCTGGAAACACCATATATTTT.

This chain's CDR3 is CASSPPVSNQPQHF. The DNA for the CDR3 is TGTGCCAGCAGTCCCCCGGTAAGCAATCAGCCCCAGCATTTT. The rearrangement uses TRBV28 and TRBJ1-5; D remains unclear. CDR1 is MDHEN and CDR2 is SYDVKM in the germline V gene. The V end was cut by 5 bases, the J end by 1 base, with 9 bases between. The CDR3 runs to 14 residues.

In its sample, this clone was seen once. The chain employs TRBV2 and TRBJ2-5, with D uncertain. The tail of the sequence fits TRBJ2-7 better, so the J call may be wrong. Germline CDR1 is SNHLY and CDR2 is FYNNEI. This CDR3 contains 14 residues. This chain's CDR3 is CASKQPKRLYEQYF. For the CDR3, the DNA is TGTGCCAGCAAACAACCGAAGCGCCTATACGAGCAGTACTTC.

The chain carries TRBV4-1 and TRBJ1-2; the D is unclear. V lost 0 bases, J lost 3 bases, and 11 bases lay in between. The germline CDR1 and CDR2 sequences are MGHRA and YSYEKL. The CDR3 extends over 15 amino acids. This CDR3 is CASSQERGSHYGYTF. The CDR3, as DNA: TGCGCCAGCAGCCAAGAAAGAGGTTCCCACTATGGCTACACCTTC.

This chain uses TRBV13 with TRBJ2-6; D is possibly TRBD1 or TRBD2 (5 bases each). The CDR3 consists of 15 residues. V lost 4 bases to trimming and J lost 2 bases, with 9 bases between them. Germline V gene lookup returns CDR1 PRHDT and CDR2 FYEKMQ (reference sequence). The CDR3 DNA sequence: TGTGCCAGCAGCTCGAGGGGCGCTGGGGCCAACGTCCTGACTTTC. Amino acids: CASSSRGAGANVLTF.